These 22 T cell receptor beta chains share one sample of origin, sequenced in a study of control samples from healthy donors and cancer patients. Profiled with immunoSEQ multiplex PCR; TCRdb holds only in-frame clones, not every one. Among 150,000 to 200,000 clones listed, 85% to 95% were seen once. The sequenced material came from blood. The source of these receptors is a man younger than 40 in good health.

The rearrangement uses TRBV7-2 and TRBJ2-7; 10 bases agree with TRBD2. Per germline, CDR1 SGHTA and CDR2 FQGNSA. This CDR3 comprises 17 residues. V lost 0 bases, J lost 6 bases, and 11 bases stayed unmatched. The CDR3 DNA follows: TGTGCCAGCAGCTTAGCGGCTAGCGGGAGCCCCGGGGCCGAGCAGTACTTC. As protein: CASSLAASGSPGAEQYF.

The chain is built from TRBV2 and TRBJ2-1; no clear D. The V gene lost 4 bases and the J gene lost 4 bases, with 5 bases spanning the gap. Germline V gene sequence: CDR1 SNHLY, CDR2 FYNNEI. This CDR3 comprises 12 residues. CDR3 residues: CASSVEYNEQFF. The CDR3 DNA follows: TGTGCCAGCAGTGTAGAATACAATGAGCAGTTCTTC.

V is TRBV9 and J is TRBJ1-4; 10 positions match TRBD1. CDR1 and CDR2 from the germline V gene are SGDLS and YYNGEE. V shed 2 bases, J shed 5 bases, and the junction held 6 bases outside the gene matches. This CDR3 region has 16 residues. The chain's CDR3 is CASSVETGGWNEKLFF. DNA for the CDR3: TGTGCCAGCAGCGTGGAGACAGGGGGCTGGAATGAAAAACTGTTTTTT.

The V and J genes are TRBV7-8 and TRBJ2-1; a possible D gene is TRBD2 (6 bases). Between the trimmed V and J ends, which lost 5 bases and 9 bases, there was a span of 20 bases. The CDR3 totals 15 residues. The germline V gene encodes CDR1 SGHVS and CDR2 FQNEAQ. The CDR3 coding sequence is TGTGCCAGCAGCGTCACAGACGGGGGAGGAGGTGAGCAGTTCTTC. Its protein product is CASSVTDGGGGEQFF.

This chain uses TRBV7-8 with TRBJ2-2, with 7 nucleotides matching TRBD1. V shed 7 bases, J shed 7 bases, and the junction held 18 bases outside the gene matches. Germline CDR1 and CDR2: SGHVS and FQNEAQ. The CDR3 is 17 residues long. CDR3 sequence: CASNPGRQGVSGGELFF. In DNA form, the CDR3 reads TGTGCCAGCAATCCTGGGAGACAGGGCGTTAGTGGCGGGGAGCTGTTTTTT.

The chain joins TRBV5-4 to TRBJ1-2; D not certain. Trimming shortened V by 0 bases and J by 6 bases, and 9 bases separated the two germline ends. This CDR3 has 13 amino acids. Per germline, CDR1 SGHNT and CDR2 YYREEE (reference sequence). The CDR3 DNA reads as TGTGCCAGCAGCTTGGTCGGATCTAATGGCTACACCTTC. Protein product: CASSLVGSNGYTF.

V gene TRBV4-2 combines with J gene TRBJ2-2, with no clear D. Germline lookup yields CDR1 LGHNA and CDR2 YNFKEQ. The CDR3 runs 16 residues. V lost 3 bases to trimming and J lost 0 bases, with 11 bases between them. In nucleotides, the CDR3 is TGTGCCAGCAGCCAGCAAAGAACAACGAACACCGGGGAGCTGTTTTTT. This encodes CASSQQRTTNTGELFF.

The chain uses TRBV9 and TRBJ2-1, with 9 bases fitting TRBD2. The CDR3 is 16 amino acids. J gave up 6 bases and V 3 bases, and 10 bases lay outside the gene matches. The germline gives CDR1 SGDLS, CDR2 YYNGEE. CDR3 nucleotide sequence: TGTGCCAGCAGCGCCCGTTTAGCTAGCGGGATCAATGAGCAGTTCTTC. Residues: CASSARLASGINEQFF.

This chain joins TRBV5-8 and TRBJ1-2; D possibly corresponds to TRBD1 (5 bases). The V and J ends lost 6 bases and 4 bases respectively, with 13 bases between them. The CDR3 has 13 amino acids. Germline V CDR1 and CDR2: SGHTS, YDEGEE. CDR3 amino acids: CASTRQITYGYTF. The CDR3 DNA follows: TGTGCCAGCACCCGACAGATCACCTATGGCTACACCTTC.

The J gene is TRBJ2-5, the V gene TRBV12-5; D not resolved. The CDR3 spans 15 residues. The germline gives CDR1 LGHNT, CDR2 FRNRAP. V was shortened by 0 bases and J by 0 bases, with 8 bases between the two germline ends. CDR3 sequence (DNA): TGTGCTAGTGGTTTGGTCCGGACCTACCAAGAGACCCAGTACTTC. Residues: CASGLVRTYQETQYF.

The CDR3 nucleotides are TGCGCCAGCAGTCTCTACCGGGACAGTCTGGAGACCCAGTACTTC. Amino acid sequence: CASSLYRDSLETQYF. The rearrangement joins TRBV4-3 to TRBJ2-5; TRBD1 agrees at 7 bases. CDR3 size: 15 residues. The germline gives CDR1 LGHNA, CDR2 YSLEER. V shed 6 bases, J shed 5 bases, and the junction held 12 bases outside the gene matches.

V gene TRBV9 combines with J gene TRBJ1-3; 7 positions agree with TRBD1. V was pared by 2 bases and J by 2 bases, with 7 bases of the junction left unmatched. Germline-derived CDR1 and CDR2 are SGDLS and YYNGEE. The CDR3 length is 16 residues. The CDR3 region has the DNA TGTGCCAGCAGCGTCAATAGACAGGGACCTGGAAACACCATATATTTT. It specifies CASSVNRQGPGNTIYF.

This chain joins TRBV6-6 and TRBJ2-5, with 10 bases identical to TRBD2. CDR1 is MNHNY, CDR2 SVGAGI, per germline (reference sequence). The CDR3 runs 14 residues. The V gene end was trimmed by 8 bases and the J gene end by 2 bases; junction bases not matched to a gene: 5. The DNA of the CDR3 is TGTGCCAGCCGGGTAGCGGGGGGACAAGAGACCCAGTACTTC. Its protein is CASRVAGGQETQYF.

This chain links TRBV5-1 with TRBJ1-4; TRBD1 is a possible D gene (5 bases). Germline values: CDR1 SGHRS, CDR2 YFSETQ. V lost 6 bases, J lost 7 bases, and 16 bases lay in between. The CDR3 totals 14 residues. In DNA, the CDR3 is TGCGCCAGCAAAGTTTACCCGGGGGGTGAAAAACTGTTTTTT. Translation: CASKVYPGGEKLFF.

This chain connects TRBV5-6 to TRBJ1-6, with no clear D. This CDR3 contains 18 residues. The germline V and J ends were trimmed by 3 bases and 0 bases, with 16 bases remaining between them. The germline CDR1 and CDR2 sequences are SGHDT and YYEEEE. CDR3 DNA: TGTGCCAGCAGCTCCAGAAACAGCCTGAGCTCCTATAATTCACCCCTCCACTTT. It is translated as CASSSRNSLSSYNSPLHF.

The chain couples TRBV5-1 to TRBJ2-7, with TRBD2 matching over 9 bases. In germline, CDR1 is SGHRS, CDR2 YFSETQ. The ends lost 4 bases at V and 5 bases at J; junction bases unmatched: 7. The CDR3 covers 14 residues. The CDR3 region is CASSTGTSHDEQYF. CDR3 nucleotides: TGCGCCAGCAGCACTGGGACTAGCCACGACGAGCAGTACTTC.

The gene calls are TRBV7-9 and TRBJ1-2, with D perhaps matching TRBD1 (6 bases). Germline lookup yields CDR1 SEHNR and CDR2 FQNEAQ (reference sequence). V gave up 2 bases and J gave up 6 bases, with 19 bases separating them. This CDR3 has 16 residues. In nucleotides, the CDR3 is TGTGCCAGCAGCTTAACCCAAACGGGGGGCGAAAATGGCTACACCTTC. This codes for CASSLTQTGGENGYTF.

The rearrangement joins TRBV7-9 to TRBJ1-5; 7 bases match TRBD1. The CDR3 loop spans 17 amino acids. The germline gives CDR1 SEHNR, CDR2 FQNEAQ (reference sequence). The J segment lost 1 base and the V segment lost 3 bases, leaving 9 bases of the junction unmatched. The CDR3 DNA is TGTGCCAGCAGCTTTGTCGTCTCAGGGGGGAGCAATCAGCCCCAGCATTTT. Translated: CASSFVVSGGSNQPQHF.

CDR3 sequence (DNA): TGTGCCAGTAGTCTGTCAGACAGCTTGGGTCAGCCCCAGCATTTT. It translates to CASSLSDSLGQPQHF. The chain uses TRBV19 and TRBJ1-5; perhaps TRBD1 as D (5 bases). V lost 5 bases and J 6 bases, leaving 17 bases between the germline ends. Germline V gene sequence: CDR1 LNHDA, CDR2 SQIVND (reference sequence). This CDR3 is built from 15 residues.

The chain combines TRBV6-6 with TRBJ1-5, with 7 nucleotides matching TRBD1. V trimming: 5 bases; J trimming: 4 bases; junction bases outside the gene matches: 11. In germline, CDR1 is MNHNY, CDR2 SVGAGI (reference sequence). The CDR3 runs to 16 residues. The CDR3 DNA reads as TGTGCCAGCAGTGGAATTGAGGGACAGCGAAATCAGCCCCAGCATTTT. This encodes CASSGIEGQRNQPQHF.

The chain has TRBV6-5 and TRBJ1-1; D may be TRBD1 (6 bases). The CDR3 has 12 amino acids. With 7 bases removed from V and 10 bases from J, the gap between germline ends came to 16 bases. Germline CDR1 and CDR2: MNHEY and SVGAGI. CDR3 sequence: CASMGGGLVAFF. Written as DNA, the CDR3 is TGTGCCAGCATGGGGGGCGGTCTAGTAGCTTTCTTT.

The chain joins TRBV10-3 to TRBJ1-5; weak D call: TRBD1 (6 bases). The CDR3 consists of 12 residues. Trimming shortened V by 2 bases and J by 7 bases, and 6 bases separated the two germline ends. Germline CDR1 reads ENHRY; CDR2 reads SYGVKD. DNA of the CDR3: TGTGCCATCAGTGAGGGGGGCCAGCCCCAGCATTTT. Its translation is CAISEGGQPQHF.